The 18 T cell receptor beta chains below were found in one sample sequenced in a study of identical twins. TCRdb re-derived calls from the 5' RACE reads in MiXCR, one entry per CDR3 protein. The sample gives hundreds of thousands of distinct CDR3 sequences, approximately 6.1% of which show up once; 1.5% to 2% is in the top ten. The sample comprised naive T cells sorted from blood. These receptors came from a man between 18 and 35 years old in good health.

The chain employs TRBV7-9 and TRBJ2-3; unclear D gene. The V gene's germline CDR1 is SEHNR and CDR2 FQNEAQ (reference sequence). The V end lost 7 bases, the J end lost 4 bases, and 6 bases lay between the germline ends. This CDR3 contains 11 residues. CDR3: CASIVPDTQYF. CDR3 nucleotide sequence: TGTGCCAGCATCGTTCCAGATACGCAGTATTTT.

In its sample, this clonotype was seen a few times. CDR3 region: CASSSLAGEGNEQFF. In nucleotides, the CDR3 is TGTGCCAGCAGTTCTCTAGCGGGAGAGGGAAATGAGCAGTTCTTC. The rearrangement links TRBV6-5 to TRBJ2-1; 10 nucleotides match TRBD2. V was pared by 4 bases and J by 7 bases, with 7 bases of the junction left unmatched. CDR1 and CDR2 (germline): MNHEY, SVGAGI. The CDR3 spans 15 residues.

Many counts were recorded for this clonotype. The rearrangement uses TRBV20-1 and TRBJ2-1; D gene unclear. CDR3 length equals 13 residues. V lost 3 bases, J lost 7 bases, and 13 bases lay in between. Per germline, CDR1 DFQATT and CDR2 SNEGSKA (reference sequence). The DNA of the CDR3 is TGCAGTGCTAGCGAATCCCCTGGAAATGAGCAGTTCTTC. It yields the protein CSASESPGNEQFF.

The chain employs TRBV19 and TRBJ1-3; possibly TRBD1 for D (6 bases). CDR1 LNHDA and CDR2 SQIVND come from the germline V gene (reference sequence). V shed 6 bases and J shed 0 bases, with 12 bases lying between them. This CDR3 is 15 amino acids long. CDR3 DNA: TGTGCCAGTAGGCAGGACAGCTACTCTGGAAACACCATATATTTT. Its protein product is CASRQDSYSGNTIYF.

This clonotype has a handful of counts. The rearrangement links TRBV28 to TRBJ2-3; D not certain. V dropped 4 bases and J dropped 5 bases, with 10 bases sitting between them. In germline, CDR1 is MDHEN, CDR2 SYDVKM. The CDR3 totals 13 residues. In DNA form, the CDR3 reads TGTGCCAGCAGTTGGGTTGGCGTAGATACGCAGTATTTT. It translates to CASSWVGVDTQYF.

V usage is TRBV5-1 and J usage is TRBJ2-7; TRBD2 matches at 7 bases. Losses at the gene ends were 0 bases for V and 2 bases for J; bases not matched to a gene: 2. Germline assignment: CDR1 SGHRS and CDR2 YFSETQ. This CDR3 is 14 amino acids long. The CDR3 sequence is CASSLEGTTYEQYF. In DNA form, the CDR3 reads TGCGCCAGCAGCTTGGAAGGGACTACCTACGAGCAGTACTTC.

This clonotype was recorded at least ten times. The chain combines TRBV11-2 with TRBJ2-5, with 7 bases that match TRBD2. Germline CDR1 and CDR2: SGHAT and FQNNGV. J was trimmed by 5 bases and V by 5 bases; bases with no gene match: 11. This CDR3 spans 15 amino acids. The DNA for the CDR3 is TGTGCCAGCAGCCCAAGGGACGGGGGGAAGGAGACCCAGTACTTC. As protein: CASSPRDGGKETQYF.

V usage is TRBV11-1 and J usage is TRBJ2-1; 16 bases fit TRBD2. V dropped 4 bases and J dropped 6; count of bases not matched to a gene: 9. Germline CDR1 SGHAT, CDR2 FQDESV (reference sequence). This CDR3 spans 18 amino acids. CDR3 sequence reads: CASSSGLAGGPGINEQFF. The CDR3 DNA sequence: TGTGCCAGCAGCTCGGGACTAGCGGGAGGGCCGGGGATCAATGAGCAGTTCTTC.

The chain combines TRBV6-5 with TRBJ1-1; maybe TRBD1 (6 bases). Deletions cut 4 bases from V and 3 bases from J, with 18 bases between. Germline V gene lookup returns CDR1 MNHEY and CDR2 SVGAGI. This CDR3 region has 16 residues. CDR3 loop: CASSSQRGALDTEAFF. The CDR3 region has the DNA TGTGCCAGCAGTTCCCAAAGGGGGGCGCTGGACACTGAAGCTTTCTTT.

This clonotype was counted many times. V gene TRBV5-1 combines with J gene TRBJ1-6; 9 bases match TRBD1. CDR3 length: 16 amino acids. Germline assignment: CDR1 SGHRS and CDR2 YFSETQ. Trimming removed 4 bases from V and 6 bases from J; junction bases left unmatched: 8. Here the CDR3 reads CASSAAGTGRNSPLHF. The CDR3 DNA is TGCGCCAGCAGCGCCGCCGGGACAGGGCGTAATTCACCCCTCCACTTT.

The gene calls are TRBV7-2 and TRBJ2-6; unclear D gene. The CDR3 length is 15 residues. The V end was cut by 5 bases, the J end by 2 bases, with 10 bases between. CDR1 and CDR2 from the germline V gene are SGHTA and FQGNSA. CDR3 bases: TGTGCCAGCAGCGTAGACGGCCCTGGGGCCAACGTCCTGACTTTC. This translates into CASSVDGPGANVLTF.

A remark on this clonotype: One base away lies a much larger clone, so this may be a sequencing read error. The chain is built from TRBV24-1 and TRBJ2-1; tentatively, D is TRBD1 (6 bases). The CDR3 spans 16 residues. CDR1 and CDR2 from the germline V gene are KGHDR and SFDVKD. CDR3: CAASEADSPSYNEQFF. As DNA, the CDR3 is TGTGCCGCCAGTGAAGCGGACAGCCCTTCCTACAATGAGCAGTTCTTC.

In its sample, this clonotype was seen many times. This rearrangement joins TRBV5-5 to TRBJ2-2; perhaps TRBD2 as D (6 bases). Per the germline V gene, CDR1 is SGHKS and CDR2 is YYEKEE (reference sequence). The CDR3 consists of 15 residues. The V end was cut by 1 base, the J end by 3 bases, with 10 bases between. DNA for the CDR3: TGTGCCAGCAGCTTGTCGGGAGTGCACACCGGGGAGCTGTTTTTT. It codes for CASSLSGVHTGELFF.

This clonotype showed up just a few times. The chain recombines TRBV12-3 or TRBV12-4 with TRBJ2-5; perhaps TRBD1 as D (6 bases). The CDR3 spans 13 residues. Between the trimmed V and J ends, which lost 7 bases and 5 bases, there was a span of 14 bases. CDR3 in DNA: TGTGCCAGCATTCCAGGGGTTGGCGAGACCCAGTACTTC. As protein: CASIPGVGETQYF.

This clonotype was detected many times. CDR3 region: CSASWDSTGDEQFF. CDR3 DNA: TGCAGTGCTAGCTGGGACTCGACTGGGGATGAGCAGTTCTTC. The chain combines TRBV20-1 with TRBJ2-1, with a possible D match to TRBD2 (6 bases). Germline CDR1 and CDR2: DFQATT and SNEGSKA (reference sequence). V was pared by 3 bases and J by 8 bases, with 17 bases between. CDR3 length equals 14 residues.

The J gene is TRBJ2-7, the V gene TRBV7-2; 10 positions match TRBD2. CDR3 length equals 16 residues. The V and J ends lost 6 bases and 2 bases, in that order; junction bases with no gene match: 10. The germline gives CDR1 SGHTA, CDR2 FQGNSA. CDR3 DNA sequence: TGTGCCAGCAGTCATCTTAGCGGGAGGCTCCCCTACGAGCAGTACTTC. Its protein is CASSHLSGRLPYEQYF.

This clonotype was found many times. V and J are TRBV4-2 and TRBJ2-5; D call uncertain. Germline V gene data show CDR1 as LGHNA and CDR2 as YNFKEQ. V was shortened by 1 base and J by 3 bases, with 9 bases between the two germline ends. The CDR3 spans 14 residues. The CDR3 is CASSQGAEKETQYF. DNA for the CDR3: TGTGCCAGCAGCCAAGGGGCGGAAAAAGAGACCCAGTACTTC.

This clonotype was detected ten times or more. The gene calls are TRBV29-1 and TRBJ2-7; D gene unclear. The CDR3 runs 13 residues. CDR1 is SQVTM, CDR2 ANQGSEA, per germline. DNA for the CDR3: TGCAGCGCTGAACCGTGGGTTTGCGGAGAGCAGTACGTC. Its translation is CSAEPWVCGEQYV.